Following are 27 T cell receptor beta chains from one sample sequenced in a study of shared clonotypes between healthy human individuals. Clones were sequenced by immunoSEQ multiplex PCR, and TCRdb holds only the in-frame ones, with some missing. The repertoire includes approximately 2,000,000 clones, about 90% of them detected once, and more than 0.35% sits in the top ten. What was sequenced was naive CD4+ T cells from PBMCs. Subset here: CD45RA+ positively selected. The receptors here all came from a young man in good health. Some clones in this sample may be carry-over from other donors' samples.

The chain recombines TRBV11-2 with TRBJ1-1; the D is unclear. Germline assignment: CDR1 SGHAT and CDR2 FQNNGV. This CDR3 is 15 amino acids long. V gave up 1 base and J gave up 4 bases, with 13 bases separating them. CDR3 sequence (DNA): TGTGCCAGCAGCTTAGGCGGTCCGGGAGTCACTGAAGCTTTCTTT. Amino acid sequence: CASSLGGPGVTEAFF.

V gene TRBV6-6 combines with J gene TRBJ1-1; weak D call: TRBD1 (5 bases). This CDR3 comprises 15 residues. Germline CDR1 is MNHNY and CDR2 is SVGAGI (reference sequence). V dropped 6 bases and J dropped 2 bases, with 16 bases sitting between them. CDR3: CASRPRGTGNTEAFF. The CDR3 DNA reads as TGTGCCAGCAGGCCCCGGGGGACTGGTAACACTGAAGCTTTCTTT.

On this clone itself: A read error may produce the germline difference seen at one junction end. The genes are TRBV18 and TRBJ2-3; the match to TRBD1 covers 8 bases. Germline CDR1 reads KGHSH; CDR2 reads LQKENI. This CDR3 has 13 amino acids. The CDR3 region is CASSPEGGDRQDF. CDR3 DNA: TGTGCCAGCTCACCCGAAGGAGGGGACAGGCAAGATTTT.

CDR3: CASSQGLGYGYTF. For the CDR3, the DNA is TGCGCCAGCAGCCAGGGGCTCGGCTATGGCTACACCTTC. The chain recombines TRBV5-1 with TRBJ1-2; D might be TRBD1 (6 bases). Germline V gene lookup returns CDR1 SGHRS and CDR2 YFSETQ. V was cut by 4 bases and J by 4 bases, with 11 bases left in between. This CDR3 has 13 amino acids.

J is TRBJ2-1 and V is TRBV14; 14 nucleotides agree with TRBD2. Germline assignment: CDR1 SGHDN and CDR2 FVKESK. With 4 bases clipped from V and 8 bases from J, the junction kept 10 bases outside the gene matches. This CDR3 spans 17 amino acids. Here the CDR3 DNA reads TGTGCCAGCAGCCTGCAGCTGACTAGCGGGAGGGCCTATGAGCAGTTCTTC. It codes for CASSLQLTSGRAYEQFF.

The rearrangement joins TRBV6-5 to TRBJ2-7; TRBD1 matches 11 bases. The V gene's germline CDR1 is MNHEY and CDR2 SVGAGI. The CDR3 totals 16 residues. Losses at the gene ends were 2 bases for V and 2 bases for J; bases not matched to a gene: 5. The CDR3 spells CASSYHGTGGTYEQYF. In DNA, the CDR3 is TGTGCCAGCAGTTACCATGGGACAGGGGGAACCTACGAGCAGTACTTC.

The chain joins TRBV28 to TRBJ2-7, with a possible D match to TRBD1 (6 bases). Germline CDR1 and CDR2: MDHEN and SYDVKM. This CDR3 has 19 amino acids. Between the trimmed V and J ends, which lost 1 base and 0 bases, there was a span of 22 bases. The CDR3 spells CASSLLLWAPGTTSYEQYF. As DNA, the CDR3 is TGTGCCAGCAGTTTATTACTGTGGGCGCCCGGGACAACCTCCTACGAGCAGTACTTC.

J is TRBJ2-3 and V is TRBV2; 7 bases line up with TRBD2. Trimming cost V 6 bases and J 1 base; bases outside gene matches: 7. CDR1 SNHLY and CDR2 FYNNEI come from the germline V gene. The CDR3 runs to 15 residues. CDR3 sequence reads: CASSAGTIRTDTQYF. DNA for the CDR3: TGTGCCAGCAGCGCCGGGACTATTCGCACAGATACGCAGTATTTT.

This rearrangement joins TRBV28 to TRBJ1-5; TRBD1 agrees at 7 bases. The V gene end was trimmed by 3 bases and the J gene end by 0 bases; junction bases not matched to a gene: 2. CDR3 size: 15 residues. Germline V gives CDR1 MDHEN, CDR2 SYDVKM. CDR3 in amino acids: CASSLTGYSNQPQHF. In DNA form, the CDR3 reads TGTGCCAGCAGTTTGACAGGGTATAGCAATCAGCCCCAGCATTTT.

The chain couples TRBV6-5 to TRBJ1-1, with D perhaps TRBD1 (5 bases). This CDR3 comprises 12 residues. Trimming took 6 bases from V and 6 from J, leaving 11 bases between them. Germline values: CDR1 MNHEY, CDR2 SVGAGI. CDR3 nucleotide sequence: TGTGCCAGCAGATCGACAGTTCCTGAAGCTTTCTTT. Its translation: CASRSTVPEAFF.

V and J are TRBV7-2 and TRBJ1-4, with a tentative D call TRBD1 (5 bases). V was clipped by 2 bases and J by 8 bases, with 15 bases between them. In germline, CDR1 is SGHTA, CDR2 FQGNSA. The CDR3 totals 15 residues. The CDR3 DNA follows: TGTGCCAGCAGCTTATCCCCGGGACCTGAGGAAAAACTGTTTTTT. This sequence encodes CASSLSPGPEEKLFF.

About this clone: Other DNA sequences of this sample code for an identical CDR3. The V gene is TRBV5-1, the J gene TRBJ1-5; D gene ambiguous. CDR1 and CDR2 (germline): SGHRS, YFSETQ. The CDR3 consists of 14 residues. V was shortened by 0 bases and J by 4 bases, with 8 bases between the two germline ends. The CDR3 here is CASSLVPSNQPQHF. DNA of the CDR3: TGCGCCAGCAGCTTGGTCCCAAGTAATCAGCCCCAGCATTTT. Full variable domain (missing parts from reference TRBV5-1 and TRBJ1-5): KAGVTQTPRYLIKTRGQQVTLSCSPISGHRSVSWYQQTPGQGLQFLFEYFSETQRNKGNFPGRFSGRQFSNSRSEMNVSTLELGDSALYLCASSLVPSNQPQHFGDGTRLSIL.

As to this clone: In the same sample, other DNA sequences code for this CDR3. V and J are TRBV7-3 and TRBJ1-1, with D uncertain. The CDR3 is 11 residues long. V was pared by 2 bases and J by 7 bases, with 5 bases between. Germline-derived CDR1 and CDR2 are SGHTA and FQGTGA. Here the CDR3 DNA reads TGTGCCAGCAGCTTAGGAGGTGAAGCTTTCTTT. Its translation is CASSLGGEAFF.

This chain links TRBV28 with TRBJ1-3; weak D call: TRBD1 (5 bases). V was cut by 3 bases and J by 1 base, with 10 bases left in between. This CDR3 is 15 amino acids long. Germline lookup yields CDR1 MDHEN and CDR2 SYDVKM. The CDR3, as DNA: TGTGCCAGCAGTTTGACAGCCGCTTCTGGAAACACCATATATTTT. It codes for CASSLTAASGNTIYF. The full variable domain, in which reference TRBV28 and TRBJ1-3 provide the parts outside the CDR3, is DVKVTQSSRYLVKRTGEKVFLECVQDMDHENMFWYRQDPGLGLRLIYFSYDVKMKEKGDIPEGYSVSREKKERFSLILESASTNQTSMYLCASSLTAASGNTIYFGEGSWLTVV.

This rearrangement joins TRBV28 to TRBJ2-7; possible D gene TRBD1, 5 bases. Trimming stripped 3 bases from V and 2 bases from J, with 11 bases between. CDR1 is MDHEN, CDR2 SYDVKM, per germline. The CDR3 runs to 14 residues. Here the CDR3 DNA reads TGTGCCAGCAGTTTTGCAGGGTACGCCTACGAGCAGTACTTC. Its protein product is CASSFAGYAYEQYF.

The CDR3 reads CARGTGGNQPQHF. The CDR3 DNA sequence: TGTGCTAGGGGGACGGGGGGTAATCAGCCCCAGCATTTT. The chain combines TRBV12-5 with TRBJ1-5, with D maybe TRBD1 (5 bases). Trimming cost V 9 bases and J 4 bases, with 13 bases left between them. Germline V gene lookup returns CDR1 LGHNT and CDR2 FRNRAP. The CDR3 sequence is 13 residues long.

The genes are TRBV5-1 and TRBJ2-5; weak D call: TRBD2 (6 bases). Germline-derived CDR1 and CDR2 are SGHRS and YFSETQ. The CDR3 extends over 16 amino acids. V was pared by 0 bases and J by 2 bases, with 14 bases between. The DNA for the CDR3 is TGCGCCAGCAGCTTGGGTACCGGGGGACCTCAAGAGACCCAGTACTTC. This translates into CASSLGTGGPQETQYF.

The chain uses TRBV19 and TRBJ2-3; D uncertain. Trimming took 5 bases from V and 4 from J, leaving 7 bases between them. Germline CDR1 LNHDA, CDR2 SQIVND (reference sequence). The CDR3 length is 12 residues. CDR3 residues: CASSASSDTQYF. CDR3 DNA: TGTGCCAGTAGTGCCTCCTCAGATACGCAGTATTTT.

The chain couples TRBV28 to TRBJ2-3, with 8 bases aligning to TRBD1. This CDR3 is 17 amino acids long. The germline V gene encodes CDR1 MDHEN and CDR2 SYDVKM. V gave up 2 bases and J gave up 0 bases; unmatched junction bases: 7. CDR3 amino acids: CASSLGDRFTSTDTQYF. The CDR3 DNA is TGTGCCAGCAGTTTAGGGGACAGGTTTACTAGCACAGATACGCAGTATTTT.

The chain couples TRBV18 to TRBJ2-3; D remains ambiguous. CDR1 and CDR2 from the germline V gene are KGHSH and LQKENI. This CDR3 region has 16 residues. V was pared by 3 bases and J by 1 base, with 14 bases between. This CDR3 is CASSPPNPSGTDTQYF. The CDR3, as DNA: TGTGCCAGCTCACCCCCAAACCCTTCCGGCACAGATACGCAGTATTTT. Full variable domain (remainder filled in from reference TRBV18 and TRBJ2-3): NAGVMQNPRHLVRRRGQEARLRCSPMKGHSHVYWYRQLPEEGLKFMVYLQKENIIDESGMPKERFSAEFPKEGPSILRIQQVVRGDSAAYFCASSPPNPSGTDTQYFGPGTRLTVL.

This chain links TRBV7-2 with TRBJ2-7, with D maybe TRBD2 (7 bases). Trimming pared 4 bases from V and 4 bases from J, leaving 23 bases between. This CDR3 comprises 17 residues. Germline CDR1 SGHTA, CDR2 FQGNSA. DNA for the CDR3: TGTGCCAGCAGCTCCCCAACCGGGGGGCGGAATTCATACGAGCAGTACTTC. Its translation: CASSSPTGGRNSYEQYF.

This clone was seen once. The V gene is TRBV7-3, the J gene TRBJ2-1; the D call may be TRBD1 or TRBD2 (5 bases each). The CDR3 sequence is 16 residues long. Germline values: CDR1 SGHTA, CDR2 FQGTGA. Deletions cut 5 bases from V and 4 bases from J, with 18 bases between. CDR3 sequence: CASSPEGQGRYNEQFF. CDR3 nucleotides: TGTGCCAGCAGCCCAGAGGGGCAGGGCCGTTACAATGAGCAGTTCTTC.

The rearrangement links TRBV12-5 to TRBJ1-1; D might be TRBD1 (6 bases). The CDR3 loop spans 15 amino acids. Trimming removed 5 bases from V and 8 bases from J, with 21 bases in between. CDR1 and CDR2 from the germline V gene are LGHNT and FRNRAP. CDR3 sequence reads: CASGLHWDTSTEAFF. DNA for the CDR3: TGTGCTAGTGGTCTCCACTGGGACACCTCAACCGAAGCTTTCTTT.

In this sample, this clone turned up once. This sequence joins TRBV19 and TRBJ2-3; D may be TRBD2 (8 bases). The CDR3 length is 15 residues. Trimming removed 5 bases from V and 3 bases from J, with 15 bases in between. Germline V gives CDR1 LNHDA, CDR2 SQIVND (reference sequence). The CDR3 DNA sequence: TGTGCCAGTAGTCAGGGGGGGACTAGTACAGATACGCAGTATTTT. Amino acids: CASSQGGTSTDTQYF.

The rearrangement uses TRBV7-3 and TRBJ2-1; D is unclear. V gave up 1 base and J gave up 6 bases, with 10 bases separating them. CDR1 and CDR2 (germline): SGHTA, FQGTGA. The length of the CDR3 is 14 residues. CDR3 residues: CASSLNPLSNEQFF. CDR3 DNA: TGTGCCAGCAGCTTAAATCCGTTATCCAATGAGCAGTTCTTC.

The V call is TRBV18, the J call TRBJ2-5, with a weak D call TRBD1 (6 bases). The tail of the sequence fits TRBJ2-7 better, so the J call may be wrong. CDR1 and CDR2 (germline): KGHSH, LQKENI. This CDR3 comprises 14 residues. The CDR3 nucleotides read TGTGCCAGCTCACCACCGCAGGGGAGTGGCGAGCAGTACTTC. It yields the protein CASSPPQGSGEQYF.

V usage is TRBV28 and J usage is TRBJ2-7; TRBD2 agrees at 8 bases. V lost 1 base, J lost 5 bases, and 7 bases stayed unmatched. CDR1 is MDHEN, CDR2 SYDVKM, per germline. This CDR3 has 15 residues. CDR3 in DNA: TGTGCCAGCAGTTTATCGGGGGGGAGCAAAAACGAGCAGTACTTC. It specifies CASSLSGGSKNEQYF.